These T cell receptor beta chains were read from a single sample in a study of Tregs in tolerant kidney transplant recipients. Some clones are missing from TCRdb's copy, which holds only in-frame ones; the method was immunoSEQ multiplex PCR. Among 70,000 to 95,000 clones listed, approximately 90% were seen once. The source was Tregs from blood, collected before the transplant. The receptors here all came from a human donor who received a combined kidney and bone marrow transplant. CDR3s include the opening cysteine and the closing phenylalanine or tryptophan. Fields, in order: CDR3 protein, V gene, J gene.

CDR3aa: CASSPTLGWEQYF
v_gene: TRBV6-5
j_gene: TRBJ2-7

CDR3aa: CASSLDRNTGELFF
v_gene: TRBV11-2
j_gene: TRBJ2-2

CDR3aa: CASSLGSGRRGETQYF
v_gene: TRBV7-2
j_gene: TRBJ2-5

CDR3aa: CASSTGGSETQYF
v_gene: TRBV6-6
j_gene: TRBJ2-5

CDR3aa: CASSFGAGEETQYF
v_gene: TRBV5-6
j_gene: TRBJ2-5

CDR3aa: CASRSPIGNTIYF
v_gene: TRBV6-6
j_gene: TRBJ1-3

CDR3aa: CAWRPNLWEKLFF
v_gene: TRBV30
j_gene: TRBJ1-4

CDR3aa: CASSPAGGSGELFF
v_gene: TRBV18
j_gene: TRBJ2-2

CDR3aa: CASSLVLGTEAFF
v_gene: TRBV5-1
j_gene: TRBJ1-1

CDR3aa: CASSLRGPSIEQFF
v_gene: TRBV27
j_gene: TRBJ2-1

CDR3aa: CASSPGGVREQYF
v_gene: TRBV27
j_gene: TRBJ2-7

CDR3aa: CSVGKREGYEQYF
v_gene: TRBV29-1
j_gene: TRBJ2-7

CDR3aa: CASSRLDSFTEAFF
v_gene: TRBV19
j_gene: TRBJ1-1

CDR3aa: CASRPSAGNTIYF
v_gene: TRBV6-5
j_gene: TRBJ1-3

CDR3aa: CASSPKKHEQFF
v_gene: TRBV7-9
j_gene: TRBJ2-1

CDR3aa: CASSIGQGVDTQYF
v_gene: TRBV19
j_gene: TRBJ2-3

CDR3aa: CASTQGLLSYTF
v_gene: TRBV28
j_gene: TRBJ1-2

CDR3aa: CSARDRGELFF
v_gene: TRBV20-1
j_gene: TRBJ2-2

CDR3aa: CASSVPRQRGLGYTF
v_gene: TRBV6-1
j_gene: TRBJ1-2

CDR3aa: CASRGQPDYGYTF
v_gene: TRBV28
j_gene: TRBJ1-2

CDR3aa: CASSLMRAAADEQYF
v_gene: TRBV5-6
j_gene: TRBJ2-7

CDR3aa: CAWREGQTQETQYF
v_gene: TRBV30
j_gene: TRBJ2-5

CDR3aa: CASSLKGANTIYF
v_gene: TRBV7-9
j_gene: TRBJ1-3

CDR3aa: CAWGDRVYEQYF
v_gene: TRBV30
j_gene: TRBJ2-7

CDR3aa: CASSPPRRVGEKLFF
v_gene: TRBV28
j_gene: TRBJ1-4

CDR3aa: CASSRKMGGGLAGTDTQYF
v_gene: TRBV4-1
j_gene: TRBJ2-3

CDR3aa: CASKSRQGYTEAFF
v_gene: TRBV2
j_gene: TRBJ1-1

CDR3aa: CASGAPSIDEQFF
v_gene: TRBV7-2
j_gene: TRBJ2-1

CDR3aa: CAWIDRIGMSYNSPLHF
v_gene: TRBV30
j_gene: TRBJ1-6

CDR3aa: CAGAGTGGHQPQHF
v_gene: TRBV28
j_gene: TRBJ1-5

CDR3aa: CASSARQRANTGELFF
v_gene: TRBV7-2
j_gene: TRBJ2-2

CDR3aa: CASFPVSSYNEQFF
v_gene: TRBV7-3
j_gene: TRBJ2-1

CDR3aa: CASSFRETYNEQFF
v_gene: TRBV7-8
j_gene: TRBJ2-1

CDR3aa: CASSQGQLYEQYF
v_gene: TRBV7-7
j_gene: TRBJ2-7

CDR3aa: CASSPSWAPGELFF
v_gene: TRBV9
j_gene: TRBJ2-2

CDR3aa: CASSWAGAEMNTEAFF
v_gene: TRBV19
j_gene: TRBJ1-1

CDR3aa: CASSLGGAGGSGNEQFF
v_gene: TRBV7-8
j_gene: TRBJ2-1

CDR3aa: CASTFQGTEAFF
v_gene: TRBV28
j_gene: TRBJ1-1

CDR3aa: CASSLPEGPDTQYF
v_gene: TRBV7-2
j_gene: TRBJ2-3

CDR3aa: CASSLQGGVTRGDTQYF
v_gene: TRBV11-2
j_gene: TRBJ2-3

CDR3aa: CASSESGSGRDYEQYF
v_gene: TRBV10-1
j_gene: TRBJ2-7

CDR3aa: CASSRRLSRGVGTEAFF
v_gene: TRBV27
j_gene: TRBJ1-1

CDR3aa: CAWSRTSGQQFF
v_gene: TRBV30
j_gene: TRBJ2-1

CDR3aa: CASTGNAGVGEQYF
v_gene: TRBV28
j_gene: TRBJ2-7

CDR3aa: CASTQAIRGGAYEQYF
v_gene: TRBV6-8
j_gene: TRBJ2-7

CDR3aa: CASSPNFEKLFF
v_gene: TRBV18
j_gene: TRBJ1-4

CDR3aa: CASSPWTQDYTEAFF
v_gene: TRBV6-5
j_gene: TRBJ1-1

CDR3aa: CATGQGTDTQYF
v_gene: TRBV10-3
j_gene: TRBJ2-3

CDR3aa: CASSIDSEGTQYF
v_gene: TRBV19
j_gene: TRBJ2-5

CDR3aa: CASSFLRTNYEQYF
v_gene: TRBV5-5
j_gene: NA

CDR3aa: CASSFGGEETQYF
v_gene: TRBV7-2
j_gene: TRBJ2-5

CDR3aa: CASGQGDTIYF
v_gene: TRBV27
j_gene: TRBJ1-3